A selection of T cell receptor beta chains follows, all from one sample in a study of cytomegalovirus exposure and HLA in healthy donors. Measured with immunoSEQ multiplex PCR; TCRdb has only the in-frame clones, and not every one. The sample lists approximately 170,000 clones, 60% to 85% occurring once. The sample comprised PBMCs. Source of these receptors: a female donor in good health and CMV-seronegative. Both conserved end residues are part of each CDR3. The order of the fields is D gene, clone size, J gene, V gene, CDR3 DNA, CDR3 protein. The D gene is left open where the match is weak. Clone size is not always given. Where it is, it says once, few, many or a class for expanded clones.

d_call: NA
clone_size: NA
j_call: TRBJ2-5
v_call: TRBV5-4
cdr3_nt: TGTGCCAGCAGATCAGGCACCGAAGAGACCCAGTACTTC
cdr3_aa: CASRSGTEETQYF

d_call: NA
clone_size: NA
j_call: TRBJ1-1
v_call: TRBV11-3
cdr3_nt: TGTGCCAGCAGCCAGACAAACACTGAAGCTTTCTTT
cdr3_aa: CASSQTNTEAFF

d_call: TRBD2
clone_size: NA
j_call: TRBJ2-7
v_call: TRBV5-1
cdr3_nt: TGCGCCAGCAGCTTGGGAGCGGGGACCTCCTACGAGCAGTACTTC
cdr3_aa: CASSLGAGTSYEQYF

d_call: TRBD2
clone_size: once
j_call: TRBJ2-5
v_call: TRBV6-4
cdr3_nt: TGTGCCAGCAGTGACCCCTTGACTAGCGGAGTCCAAGAGACCCAGTACTTC
cdr3_aa: CASSDPLTSGVQETQYF

d_call: NA
clone_size: once
j_call: TRBJ2-3
v_call: TRBV28
cdr3_nt: TGTGCCAGCAGTTTATACCCTCGACTAGTTAGTGGCACAGATACGCAGTATTTT
cdr3_aa: CASSLYPRLVSGTDTQYF

d_call: NA
clone_size: NA
j_call: TRBJ2-5
v_call: TRBV6-1
cdr3_nt: TGTGCCAGCAGTGTTGGGGGGGCACAAGAGACCCAGTACTTC
cdr3_aa: CASSVGGAQETQYF

d_call: TRBD2
clone_size: NA
j_call: TRBJ2-1
v_call: TRBV30
cdr3_nt: TGTGCCTGGAGTGGGTCTAGGACTAGCGCGACCTACAATGAGCAGTTCTTC
cdr3_aa: CAWSGSRTSATYNEQFF

d_call: NA
clone_size: NA
j_call: TRBJ2-7
v_call: TRBV6-1
cdr3_nt: TGTGCCAGCAAAATGGCAGCCTACGAGCAGTACTTC
cdr3_aa: CASKMAAYEQYF

d_call: NA
clone_size: few
j_call: TRBJ2-3
v_call: TRBV4-1
cdr3_nt: TGCGCCAGCAGCCAAGCGGGAGCAGATACGCAGTATTTT
cdr3_aa: CASSQAGADTQYF

d_call: NA
clone_size: NA
j_call: TRBJ1-2
v_call: TRBV7-9
cdr3_nt: TGTGCCAGCAGCCCCCAGGCTAACTATGGCTACACCTTC
cdr3_aa: CASSPQANYGYTF

d_call: TRBD1
clone_size: NA
j_call: TRBJ2-5
v_call: TRBV27
cdr3_nt: TGTGCCAGCAGCCCGGGACAGGCCGGCGAGACCCAGTACTTC
cdr3_aa: CASSPGQAGETQYF

d_call: TRBD1
clone_size: NA
j_call: TRBJ2-7
v_call: TRBV27
cdr3_nt: TGTGCCAGCAGTGCACGGGCGAGGGGGGACAGGGGTTACGAGCAGTACTTC
cdr3_aa: CASSARARGDRGYEQYF

d_call: NA
clone_size: few
j_call: TRBJ2-7
v_call: TRBV5-5
cdr3_nt: TGTGCCAGCAGCCACTCCTACGAGCAGTACTTC
cdr3_aa: CASSHSYEQYF

d_call: NA
clone_size: NA
j_call: TRBJ2-7
v_call: TRBV7-6
cdr3_nt: TGTGCCAGCAGCTCGTTGGCGGAGGTAAACTACGAGCAGTACTTC
cdr3_aa: CASSSLAEVNYEQYF

d_call: NA
clone_size: NA
j_call: TRBJ2-1
v_call: TRBV4-1
cdr3_nt: TGCGCCAGCAGCCCCCTCACCTTAGAAGGGGGTGAGCAGTTCTTC
cdr3_aa: CASSPLTLEGGEQFF

d_call: TRBD1
clone_size: NA
j_call: TRBJ1-1
v_call: TRBV28
cdr3_nt: TGTGCCAGCAGTGGGACCGGGACAGGGGAAGACGAAGCTTTCTTT
cdr3_aa: CASSGTGTGEDEAFF

d_call: NA
clone_size: NA
j_call: TRBJ1-3
v_call: TRBV11-2
cdr3_nt: TGTGCCAGCAGCTTCCCGTGGGGCGCGAGCGGAAACACCATATATTTT
cdr3_aa: CASSFPWGASGNTIYF

d_call: TRBD2
clone_size: NA
j_call: TRBJ2-7
v_call: TRBV19
cdr3_nt: TGTGCCACCACATCTAGCGGGAGGGCCTACGAGCAGTACTTC
cdr3_aa: CATTSSGRAYEQYF

d_call: NA
clone_size: NA
j_call: TRBJ1-1
v_call: TRBV6-1
cdr3_nt: TGTGCCAGCAGTGCACAGGCGGGGACGACTGAAGCTTTCTTT
cdr3_aa: CASSAQAGTTEAFF

d_call: NA
clone_size: NA
j_call: TRBJ2-2
v_call: TRBV15
cdr3_nt: TGTGCCACCAGCAGAGATATGCAGATCACCGGGGAGCTGTTTTTT
cdr3_aa: CATSRDMQITGELFF

d_call: NA
clone_size: once
j_call: TRBJ1-1
v_call: TRBV2
cdr3_nt: TGTGCCAGCAGCCGGTACCGTGAGGACACTGAAGCTTTCTTT
cdr3_aa: CASSRYREDTEAFF

d_call: NA
clone_size: NA
j_call: TRBJ2-1
v_call: TRBV19
cdr3_nt: TGTGCCAGTAGTATGGACCGGGGGACCAGGAATGAGCAGTTCTTC
cdr3_aa: CASSMDRGTRNEQFF

d_call: TRBD1
clone_size: NA
j_call: TRBJ2-2
v_call: TRBV29-1
cdr3_nt: TGCAGCGTTGTGCCCGGACAGGGTGGCACCGGGGAGCTGTTTTTT
cdr3_aa: CSVVPGQGGTGELFF

d_call: TRBD2
clone_size: NA
j_call: TRBJ2-3
v_call: TRBV5-1
cdr3_nt: TGCGCCAGCAGCACCGGACTAGCGGGGTTGGCGGGAGATACGCAGTATTTT
cdr3_aa: CASSTGLAGLAGDTQYF

d_call: TRBD2
clone_size: NA
j_call: TRBJ2-1
v_call: TRBV5-1
cdr3_nt: TGCGCCAGCAGCACGGGACTAGCGGGGGGGACCCGAGAGAATGAGCAGTTCTTC
cdr3_aa: CASSTGLAGGTRENEQFF

d_call: TRBD1
clone_size: NA
j_call: TRBJ2-5
v_call: TRBV19
cdr3_nt: TGTGCCAGTAGTCCCAGGGGGCAAGAGACCCAGTACTTC
cdr3_aa: CASSPRGQETQYF

d_call: NA
clone_size: once
j_call: TRBJ2-7
v_call: TRBV28
cdr3_nt: TGTGCCAGCCGTGTTTCGGCCTACGAGCAGTACTTC
cdr3_aa: CASRVSAYEQYF

d_call: TRBD2
clone_size: NA
j_call: TRBJ2-7
v_call: TRBV18
cdr3_nt: TGTGCCAGCTCACGTTGGACTAGCGAAGACGAGCAGTACTTC
cdr3_aa: CASSRWTSEDEQYF

d_call: NA
clone_size: NA
j_call: TRBJ1-2
v_call: TRBV19
cdr3_nt: TGTGCCAGTAGGGGCAATCAAGACAGGCCCGCCGCTATAGGCTACACCTTC
cdr3_aa: CASRGNQDRPAAIGYTF

d_call: NA
clone_size: NA
j_call: TRBJ1-1
v_call: TRBV5-1
cdr3_nt: TGCGCCAGCAGCTTGGGGGGCAACACTGAAGCTTTCTTT
cdr3_aa: CASSLGGNTEAFF

d_call: NA
clone_size: NA
j_call: TRBJ1-2
v_call: TRBV27
cdr3_nt: TGTGCCAGCCGGGGAGGCGGGGGAAGGGGCTACACCTTC
cdr3_aa: CASRGGGGRGYTF

d_call: NA
clone_size: NA
j_call: TRBJ1-1
v_call: TRBV6-1
cdr3_nt: TGTGCCAGCACTGGGGGGGACACGGTTTCCACTGAAGCTTTCTTT
cdr3_aa: CASTGGDTVSTEAFF

d_call: NA
clone_size: NA
j_call: TRBJ2-5
v_call: TRBV28
cdr3_nt: TGTGCCAGCTCCACCATACAGGGATTCGAGGAGACCCAGTACTTC
cdr3_aa: CASSTIQGFEETQYF

d_call: NA
clone_size: NA
j_call: TRBJ2-3
v_call: TRBV25-1
cdr3_nt: TGTGCCAGCAGTGAATATTTCGGAGAGCGAGTCACAGATACGCAGTATTTT
cdr3_aa: CASSEYFGERVTDTQYF

d_call: TRBD2
clone_size: once
j_call: TRBJ2-1
v_call: TRBV4-1
cdr3_nt: TGCGCCAGCAGCCAAGGTCTAACCGGGACTACCTACTACAATGAGCAGTTCTTC
cdr3_aa: CASSQGLTGTTYYNEQFF

d_call: TRBD2
clone_size: few
j_call: TRBJ2-1
v_call: TRBV4-1
cdr3_nt: TGCGCCAGCAGCCAGCCGGGACTAGCGGGAGTGGGAAATGAGCAGTTCTTC
cdr3_aa: CASSQPGLAGVGNEQFF

d_call: TRBD2
clone_size: few
j_call: TRBJ2-3
v_call: TRBV2
cdr3_nt: TGTGCCAGCAGTGGACTAGCGGGATACGGGGGCACAGATACGCAGTATTTT
cdr3_aa: CASSGLAGYGGTDTQYF

d_call: NA
clone_size: few
j_call: TRBJ1-6
v_call: TRBV5-4
cdr3_nt: TGTGCCAGCAGCAAGGACATCTCCTATAATTCACCCCTCCACTTT
cdr3_aa: CASSKDISYNSPLHF

d_call: NA
clone_size: NA
j_call: TRBJ1-1
v_call: TRBV29-1
cdr3_nt: TGCAGCGTCCGGGACACTGAAGCTTTCTTT
cdr3_aa: CSVRDTEAFF

d_call: NA
clone_size: NA
j_call: TRBJ1-1
v_call: TRBV5-1
cdr3_nt: TGCGCCAGCGCCAACAGGGAGAACACTGAAGCTTTCTTT
cdr3_aa: CASANRENTEAFF

d_call: TRBD2
clone_size: NA
j_call: TRBJ2-7
v_call: TRBV28
cdr3_nt: TGTGCCAGCAGTTTGGTTCGGCGGGGGGGCCATAACGAGCAGTACTTC
cdr3_aa: CASSLVRRGGHNEQYF